The 17 T cell receptor beta chains reported below all come from one sample, sequenced in a study of blood T cell repertoires in COVID-19. Method: immunoSEQ multiplex PCR; TCRdb's copy keeps in-frame clones and lacks some. Among approximately 220,000 clones listed, 85% to 90% were seen once. The source material was peripheral blood. These receptors came from a man aged 55 to 70 with acute or convalescent COVID-19.

The J gene is TRBJ1-6, the V gene TRBV28, with 12 bases that match TRBD1. The CDR3 runs 21 residues. Germline V gene data show CDR1 as MDHEN and CDR2 as SYDVKM. J lost 6 bases, V lost 4 bases, and 19 bases had no gene match. The DNA of the CDR3 is TGTGCCAGCAGTTATATGAGCTCCCGGGACAGGGGGCGGTGGGGTAATTCACCCCTCCACTTT. Residues: CASSYMSSRDRGRWGNSPLHF. Full variable domain (outside the CDR3, taken from reference TRBV28 and TRBJ1-6): DVKVTQSSRYLVKRTGEKVFLECVQDMDHENMFWYRQDPGLGLRLIYFSYDVKMKEKGDIPEGYSVSREKKERFSLILESASTNQTSMYLCASSYMSSRDRGRWGNSPLHFGNGTRLTVT.

The chain is built from TRBV5-1 and TRBJ2-5; TRBD1 might be the D (6 bases). Trimming cost V 4 bases and J 5 bases, with 12 bases left between them. Germline V gives CDR1 SGHRS, CDR2 YFSETQ. The CDR3 length is 13 residues. The chain's CDR3 is CASSDQGWETQYF. In DNA, the CDR3 is TGCGCCAGCAGCGATCAGGGGTGGGAGACCCAGTACTTC.

The rearrangement uses TRBV7-9 and TRBJ2-1; perhaps TRBD1 as D (5 bases). V dropped 5 bases and J dropped 9 bases, with 11 bases sitting between them. CDR1 and CDR2 (germline): SEHNR, FQNEAQ (reference sequence). The CDR3 covers 12 residues. The CDR3 DNA reads TGTGCCAGCAGCCAATATCAGGGTGAGCAGTTCTTC. The encoded protein is CASSQYQGEQFF. The full variable domain, its missing parts supplied by reference TRBV7-9 and TRBJ2-1, is DTGVSQNPRHKITKRGQNVTFRCDPISEHNRLYWYRQTLGQGPEFLTYFQNEAQLEKSRLLSDRFSAERPKGSFSTLEIQRTEQGDSAMYLCASSQYQGEQFFGPGTRLTVL.

This clone was detected only a few times. V and J are TRBV5-1 and TRBJ1-6; unclear D gene. The V and J ends lost 4 bases and 7 bases respectively, with 18 bases between them. This CDR3 contains 16 residues. Germline V gives CDR1 SGHRS, CDR2 YFSETQ. DNA for the CDR3: TGCGCCAGCAGCGCATTTTCTCCGGGATCGAATTCACCCCTCCACTTT. Protein sequence: CASSAFSPGSNSPLHF. The full variable domain, completed using reference TRBV5-1 and TRBJ1-6, is KAGVTQTPRYLIKTRGQQVTLSCSPISGHRSVSWYQQTPGQGLQFLFEYFSETQRNKGNFPGRFSGRQFSNSRSEMNVSTLELGDSALYLCASSAFSPGSNSPLHFGNGTRLTVT.

The chain carries TRBV30 and TRBJ1-5; 7 bases agree with TRBD1. Germline CDR1 reads GTSNPN; CDR2 reads SVGIG (reference sequence). The V segment lost 1 base and the J segment 1 base; nucleotides outside the gene matches: 1. The CDR3 extends over 14 amino acids. As DNA, the CDR3 is TGTGCCTGGAGTGGGGACAGAAGCAATCAGCCCCAGCATTTT. Protein product: CAWSGDRSNQPQHF.

The J gene is TRBJ2-3, the V gene TRBV10-1, with 7 bases matching TRBD1. After removal of 3 bases from V and 1 base from J, the junction contained 1 base not matched to a gene. The CDR3 has 14 residues. The germline V gene has CDR1 WNHNN and CDR2 SYGVQD (reference sequence). CDR3 sequence reads: CASSDGTGTDTQYF. The CDR3 region has the DNA TGCGCCAGCAGTGATGGGACAGGCACAGATACGCAGTATTTT.

The chain carries TRBV19 and TRBJ1-4; 7 bases match TRBD1. CDR1 is LNHDA, CDR2 SQIVND, per germline (reference sequence). After removal of 5 bases from V and 0 bases from J, the junction contained 0 bases not matched to a gene. CDR3 length: 14 amino acids. The CDR3 region has the DNA TGTGCCAGTAGTGGGACAGCAACTAATGAAAAACTGTTTTTT. The encoded protein is CASSGTATNEKLFF. Full variable domain (rest looked up from reference TRBV19 and TRBJ1-4): DGGITQSPKYLFRKEGQNVTLSCEQNLNHDAMYWYRQDPGQGLRLIYYSQIVNDFQKGDIAEGYSVSREKKESFPLTVTSAQKNPTAFYLCASSGTATNEKLFFGSGTQLSVL.

The gene calls are TRBV27 and TRBJ2-1, with D possibly being TRBD1 (5 bases). V lost 2 bases and J 7 bases, leaving 15 bases between the germline ends. From germline, CDR1 is MNHEY and CDR2 SMNVEV (reference sequence). The CDR3 spans 15 residues. The CDR3 nucleotides read TGTGCCAGCAGTTTACTCCCCGACAGAGCTAATGAGCAGTTCTTC. It yields the protein CASSLLPDRANEQFF.

In its sample, this clone was seen a few times. The gene calls are TRBV27 and TRBJ1-1; TRBD1 aligns across 9 bases. The CDR3 has 16 amino acids. Unmatched junction bases numbered 8, after V lost 4 bases and J lost 2 bases. Germline lookup yields CDR1 MNHEY and CDR2 SMNVEV (reference sequence). The CDR3 region has the DNA TGTGCCAGCAGTTCGGGACAGGGATTTCTAAACACTGAAGCTTTCTTT. It codes for CASSSGQGFLNTEAFF.

This clone showed up just once. The J gene is TRBJ2-7, the V gene TRBV28; 8 nucleotides match TRBD2. CDR1 is MDHEN, CDR2 SYDVKM, per germline. The CDR3 spans 18 residues. Trimming cost V 4 bases and J 5 bases; bases outside gene matches: 19. CDR3 nucleotide sequence: TGTGCCAGCAGTTCGTGGGTAATTACACCGGGACTAGGTAACGAGCAGTACTTC. Its translation is CASSSWVITPGLGNEQYF.

This chain links TRBV6-5 with TRBJ1-3; the D is unclear. V was trimmed by 4 bases and J by 0 bases, leaving 7 bases between them. Per germline, CDR1 MNHEY and CDR2 SVGAGI. There are 14 residues in the CDR3. The CDR3 DNA sequence: TGTGCCAGCAGTTCCCAGGACTCTGGAAACACCATATATTTT. Amino acid sequence: CASSSQDSGNTIYF.

The rearrangement joins TRBV11-1 to TRBJ2-7; TRBD1 aligns across 10 bases. This CDR3 is 13 amino acids long. The germline V gene encodes CDR1 SGHAT and CDR2 FQDESV (reference sequence). Trimming at V came to 8 bases and at J to 3 bases, leaving 4 bases not matched to a gene. CDR3 in amino acids: CASRWDRGYEQYF. CDR3 nucleotide sequence: TGTGCCAGCCGCTGGGACAGGGGCTACGAGCAGTACTTC.

This clone turned up a few times. The chain carries TRBV6-1 and TRBJ1-1; the D gene is possibly TRBD1 (5 bases). The CDR3 is made up of 15 amino acids. Trimming took off 3 bases at V and 5 bases at J, with 16 bases between the two ends. From germline, CDR1 is MNHNS and CDR2 SASEGT. The chain's CDR3 is CASSDPVGGWTEAFF. DNA of the CDR3: TGTGCCAGCAGTGACCCCGTCGGGGGGTGGACTGAAGCTTTCTTT.

This chain joins TRBV10-2 and TRBJ2-5; TRBD1 matches at 8 bases. This CDR3 is 15 amino acids long. The junction had 6 bases not matched to a gene; V was cut back by 6 bases and J by 0 bases. The germline gives CDR1 WSHSY, CDR2 SAAADI. CDR3 sequence reads: CASRPGQGNQETQYF. In DNA form, the CDR3 reads TGCGCCAGCAGACCCGGACAGGGCAACCAAGAGACCCAGTACTTC.

CDR3 DNA sequence: TGCAGCGTTGCGCCAGGTAAAGACAATCAGCCCCAGCATTTT. It codes for CSVAPGKDNQPQHF. The J gene is TRBJ1-5, the V gene TRBV29-1; D uncertain. The V end lost 4 bases, the J end lost 3 bases, and 13 bases lay between the germline ends. There are 14 residues in the CDR3. The V gene's germline CDR1 is SQVTM and CDR2 ANQGSEA. Together with reference TRBV29-1 and TRBJ1-5, the CDR3 gives the full variable domain: SAVISQKPSRDICQRGTSLTIQCQVDSQVTMMFWYRQQPGQSLTLIATANQGSEATYESGFVIDKFPISRPNLTFSTLTVSNMSPEDSSIYLCSVAPGKDNQPQHFGDGTRLSIL.

V gene TRBV18 combines with J gene TRBJ2-7; maybe TRBD2 (6 bases). The CDR3 runs 13 residues. CDR1 is KGHSH, CDR2 LQKENI, per germline. V dropped 3 bases and J dropped 5 bases, with 11 bases sitting between them. CDR3 sequence: CASSPKGGNEQYF. The CDR3 DNA reads TGTGCCAGCTCACCGAAGGGCGGGAACGAGCAGTACTTC. The complete variable domain, with remaining parts taken from reference TRBV18 and TRBJ2-7, reads NAGVMQNPRHLVRRRGQEARLRCSPMKGHSHVYWYRQLPEEGLKFMVYLQKENIIDESGMPKERFSAEFPKEGPSILRIQQVVRGDSAAYFCASSPKGGNEQYFGPGTRLTVT.

This chain joins TRBV6-5 and TRBJ1-1; 9 bases are a match to TRBD1. From germline, CDR1 is MNHEY and CDR2 SVGAGI. The ends lost 6 bases at V and 10 bases at J; junction bases unmatched: 9. The CDR3 contains 13 residues. CDR3 sequence reads: CASRGTGRKGAFF. CDR3 nucleotide sequence: TGTGCCAGCAGGGGGACAGGGCGGAAGGGAGCTTTCTTT.